This T cell receptor (beta chain) is drawn from a study of blood T cell repertoires in COVID-19. About the research overall: The United States, Italy and Spain were the sources of the acute and convalescent COVID-19 samples. The cDNA or gDNA used as material had been derived from T cells, B-cell-depleted T cells, or PBMCs.

The authors' processing: Researchers report that nucleated cell counts were estimated from reference gene primer amplification. The method was immunoSEQ multiplex PCR; TCRdb's version includes in-frame clones alone and lacks a portion of them. For V, J and clone size, that table is used; D and trimming come from the DNA. The sample includes 300,000 to 450,000 clones, 81% of them seen just once. Trimming pared 1 base from V and 7 bases from J, leaving 13 bases between. The CDR3 loop spans 14 amino acids. CDR1 is LNHDA and CDR2 is SQIVND in the germline V gene (reference sequence). This rearrangement joins TRBV19 to TRBJ1-2; D is possibly TRBD1 (6 bases). This TCR came from a human donor with acute or convalescent COVID-19. The donor label of this sample is uncertain. The sample taken for sequencing was peripheral blood. CDR3 sequence: CASSIGLQGSGYTF. As DNA, the CDR3 is TGTGCCAGTAGTATAGGTCTACAGGGTTCTGGCTACACCTTC.